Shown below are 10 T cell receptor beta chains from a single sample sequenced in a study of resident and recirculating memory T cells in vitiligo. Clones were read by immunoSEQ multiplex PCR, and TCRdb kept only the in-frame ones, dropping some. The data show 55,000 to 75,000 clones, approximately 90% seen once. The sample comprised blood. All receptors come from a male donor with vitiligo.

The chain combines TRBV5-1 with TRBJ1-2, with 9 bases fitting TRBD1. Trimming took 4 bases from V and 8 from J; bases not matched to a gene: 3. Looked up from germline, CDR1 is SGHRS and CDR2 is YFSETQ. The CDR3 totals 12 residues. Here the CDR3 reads CASSPDRGGYTF. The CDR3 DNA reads TGCGCCAGCAGCCCGGACAGGGGCGGCTACACCTTC.

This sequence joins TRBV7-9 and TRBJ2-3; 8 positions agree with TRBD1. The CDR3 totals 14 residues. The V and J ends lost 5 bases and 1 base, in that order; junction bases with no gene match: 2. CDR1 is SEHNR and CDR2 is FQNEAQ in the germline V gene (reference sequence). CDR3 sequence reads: CASSGQGRTDTQYF. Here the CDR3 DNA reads TGTGCCAGCAGCGGACAGGGCCGCACAGATACGCAGTATTTT. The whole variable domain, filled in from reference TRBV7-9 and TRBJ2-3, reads DTGVSQNPRHKITKRGQNVTFRCDPISEHNRLYWYRQTLGQGPEFLTYFQNEAQLEKSRLLSDRFSAERPKGSFSTLEIQRTEQGDSAMYLCASSGQGRTDTQYFGPGTRLTVL.

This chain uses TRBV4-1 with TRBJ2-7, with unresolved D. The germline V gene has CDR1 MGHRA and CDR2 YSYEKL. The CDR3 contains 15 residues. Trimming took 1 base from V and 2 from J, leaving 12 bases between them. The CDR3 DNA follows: TGCGCCAGCAGCCAAGGACACCTCTCAACCTACGAGCAGTACTTC. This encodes CASSQGHLSTYEQYF.

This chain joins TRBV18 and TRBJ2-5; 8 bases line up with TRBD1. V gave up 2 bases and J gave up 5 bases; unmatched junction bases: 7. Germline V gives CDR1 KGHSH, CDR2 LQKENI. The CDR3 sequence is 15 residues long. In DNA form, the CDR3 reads TGTGCCAGCTCACCAGGACAGGGCGGACGGGAGACCCAGTACTTC. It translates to CASSPGQGGRETQYF.

Here the CDR3 reads CASSQLAGGRDEQFF. CDR3 sequence (DNA): TGCGCCAGCAGCCAACTAGCGGGGGGGAGGGATGAGCAGTTCTTC. The chain joins TRBV4-1 to TRBJ2-1; the match to TRBD2 covers 12 bases. The CDR3 has 15 amino acids. CDR1 MGHRA and CDR2 YSYEKL come from the germline V gene. V gave up 2 bases and J gave up 8 bases; unmatched junction bases: 4.

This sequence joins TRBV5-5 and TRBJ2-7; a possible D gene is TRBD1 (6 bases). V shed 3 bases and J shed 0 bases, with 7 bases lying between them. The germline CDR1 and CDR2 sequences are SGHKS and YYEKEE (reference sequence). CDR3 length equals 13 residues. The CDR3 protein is CASSSDSSYEQYF. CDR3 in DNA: TGTGCCAGCAGCTCGGACAGCTCCTACGAGCAGTACTTC.

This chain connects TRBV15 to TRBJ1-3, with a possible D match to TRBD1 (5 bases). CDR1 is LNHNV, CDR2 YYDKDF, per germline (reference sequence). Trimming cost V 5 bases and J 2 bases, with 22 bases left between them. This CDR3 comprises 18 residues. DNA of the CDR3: TGTGCCACCAGCGCCCGGCCGCGATCGGGACTGGCTGGAAACACCATATATTTT. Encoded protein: CATSARPRSGLAGNTIYF.

This CDR3 is CASSQEFGQLDQPQHF. The CDR3 DNA sequence: TGTGCCAGCAGCCAAGAATTTGGACAGCTTGATCAGCCCCAGCATTTT. V gene TRBV4-2 combines with J gene TRBJ1-5; a weak D match, TRBD1 (6 bases). The germline V gene encodes CDR1 LGHNA and CDR2 YNFKEQ. CDR3 length: 16 residues. Trimming removed 0 bases at V and 5 bases at J, with 14 bases between.

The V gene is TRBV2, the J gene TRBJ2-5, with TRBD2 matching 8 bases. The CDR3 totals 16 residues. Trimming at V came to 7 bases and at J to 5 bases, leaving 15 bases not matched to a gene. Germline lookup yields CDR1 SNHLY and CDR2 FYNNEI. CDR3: CASTVERGSSRETQYF. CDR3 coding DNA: TGTGCCAGCACGGTAGAGCGGGGGAGCAGTCGGGAGACCCAGTACTTC.

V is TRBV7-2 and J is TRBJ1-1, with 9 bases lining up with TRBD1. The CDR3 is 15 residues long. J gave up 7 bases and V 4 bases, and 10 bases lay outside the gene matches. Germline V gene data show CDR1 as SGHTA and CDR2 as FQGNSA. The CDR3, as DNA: TGTGCCAGCAGCTCCGTGGGGACAGGGACGTTTGAAGCTTTCTTT. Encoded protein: CASSSVGTGTFEAFF.